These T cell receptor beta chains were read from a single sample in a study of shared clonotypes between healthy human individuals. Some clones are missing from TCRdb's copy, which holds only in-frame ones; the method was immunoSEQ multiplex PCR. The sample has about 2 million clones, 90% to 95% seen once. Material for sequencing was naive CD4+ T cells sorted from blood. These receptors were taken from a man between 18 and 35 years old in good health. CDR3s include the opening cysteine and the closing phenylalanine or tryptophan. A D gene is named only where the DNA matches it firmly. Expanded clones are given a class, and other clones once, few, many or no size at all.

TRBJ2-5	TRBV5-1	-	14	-	TGCGCCAGCAGCGGGGGGACAAGCCAAGAGACCCAGTACTTC	CASSGGTSQETQYF
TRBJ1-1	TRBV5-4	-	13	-	TGTGCCAGCAGTCGGACAGAGAACACTGAAGCTTTCTTT	CASSRTENTEAFF
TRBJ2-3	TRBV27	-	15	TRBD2	TGTGCCAGCAGTTCTAGCGGGAGCGTCGCAGATACGCAGTATTTT	CASSSSGSVADTQYF
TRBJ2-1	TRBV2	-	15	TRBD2	TGTGCCATCAAGAAACGGACTAGCGGGTACAATGAGCAGTTCTTC	CAIKKRTSGYNEQFF
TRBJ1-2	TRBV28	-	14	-	TGTGCCAGCAGTTCAGGCGGTGGTGGAAATGGCTACACCTTC	CASSSGGGGNGYTF
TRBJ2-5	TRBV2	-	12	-	TGTGCCAGCCCCAGAGAGGGAGAGACCCAGTACTTC	CASPREGETQYF
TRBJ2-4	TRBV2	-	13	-	TGTGCCAGCCGGGACATACGGAAAAACATTCAGTACTTC	CASRDIRKNIQYF
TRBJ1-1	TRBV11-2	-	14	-	TGTGCCAGCAGCTTAGAGGGTCCGAACACTGAAGCTTTCTTT	CASSLEGPNTEAFF
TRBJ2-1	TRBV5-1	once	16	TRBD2	TGCGCCAGCAGCTTGGTTACTAGCGGCTCTTACAATGAGCAGTTCTTC	CASSLVTSGSYNEQFF
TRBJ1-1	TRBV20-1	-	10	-	TGCAGTGCTAGGGTTGTAGAAGCTTTCTTT	CSARVVEAFF
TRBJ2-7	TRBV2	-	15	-	TGTGCCAGCATTAAAGGACTAACCTTAACCTACGAGCAGTACTTC	CASIKGLTLTYEQYF
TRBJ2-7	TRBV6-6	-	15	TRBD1	TGTGCCAGCAGTTACGCCGGACAGGGAGGCTACGAGCAGTACTTC	CASSYAGQGGYEQYF
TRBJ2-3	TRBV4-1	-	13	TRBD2	TGCGCCAGCAGTCTAGCGGGGTCGGATACGCAGTATTTT	CASSLAGSDTQYF
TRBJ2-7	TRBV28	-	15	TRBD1	TGTGCCAGCAGTCCTCCCGGACAGGGTAGCTACGAGCAGTACTTC	CASSPPGQGSYEQYF
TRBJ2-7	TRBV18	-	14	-	TGTGCCAGCTCGCGGCCGGGCACATCCTACGAGCAGTACTTC	CASSRPGTSYEQYF
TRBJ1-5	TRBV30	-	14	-	TGTGCCTGGAGTCACTCAGGATCCAGTCAGCCCCAGCATTTT	CAWSHSGSSQPQHF
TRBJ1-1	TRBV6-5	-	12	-	TGTGCCAGCAGTACACAGGGCACTGAAGCTTTCTTT	CASSTQGTEAFF
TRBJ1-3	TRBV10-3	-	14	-	TGTGCCATCAGTGGACAGCTAACTGGAAACACCATATATTTT	CAISGQLTGNTIYF
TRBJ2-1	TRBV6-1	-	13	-	TGTGCCAGCTGTTCAGGGGGGATCCATGAGCAGTTCTTC	CASCSGGIHEQFF